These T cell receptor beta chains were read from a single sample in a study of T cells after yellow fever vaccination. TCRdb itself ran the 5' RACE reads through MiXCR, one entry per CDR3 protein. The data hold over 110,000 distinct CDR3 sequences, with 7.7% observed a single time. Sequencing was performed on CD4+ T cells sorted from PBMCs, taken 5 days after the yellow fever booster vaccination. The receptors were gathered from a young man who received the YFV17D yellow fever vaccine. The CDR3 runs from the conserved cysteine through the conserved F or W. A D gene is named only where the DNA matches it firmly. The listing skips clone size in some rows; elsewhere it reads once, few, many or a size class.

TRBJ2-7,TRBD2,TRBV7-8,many,CASSLREGSYEQYF,TGTGCCAGCAGCTTAAGGGAGGGCTCCTACGAGCAGTACTTC
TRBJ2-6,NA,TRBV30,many,CAWSNRQDHSGANVLTF,TGTGCCTGGAGTAATCGACAGGATCACTCTGGGGCCAACGTCCTGACTTTC
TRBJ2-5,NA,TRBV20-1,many,CSGSPPGLASTQYF,TGCAGTGGATCCCCCCCGGGCCTTGCGTCGACCCAGTACTTC
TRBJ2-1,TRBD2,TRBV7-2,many,CASRGLAGGSYNEQFF,TGTGCCAGCAGGGGACTAGCGGGAGGTTCCTACAATGAGCAGTTCTTC
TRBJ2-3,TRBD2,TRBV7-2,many,CASSLIAGGTDTQYF,TGTGCCAGCAGCTTGATAGCGGGAGGCACAGATACGCAGTATTTT
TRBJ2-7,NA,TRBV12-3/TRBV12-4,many,CASRTTASYEQYF,TGTGCCAGCAGAACGACGGCATCCTACGAGCAGTACTTC
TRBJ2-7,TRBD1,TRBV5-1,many,CASSVGTGGSYEQYF,TGCGCCAGCAGCGTGGGGACAGGGGGGTCCTACGAGCAGTACTTC
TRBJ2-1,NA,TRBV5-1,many,CASSLSPKGGGNEQFF,TGCGCCAGCAGCTTAAGCCCCAAGGGAGGGGGCAATGAGCAGTTCTTC
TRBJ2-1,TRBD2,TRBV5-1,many,CASSLVGSGHNNEQFF,TGCGCCAGCAGCTTGGTTGGTAGCGGGCACAACAATGAGCAGTTCTTC
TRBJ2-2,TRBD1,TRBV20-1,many,CSATPGQGATGELFF,TGCAGTGCTACGCCGGGACAGGGGGCCACCGGGGAGCTGTTTTTT
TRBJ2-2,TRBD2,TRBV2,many,CASSKRTTSLSGELFF,TGTGCCAGCAGTAAGCGAACGACTAGCTTATCCGGGGAGCTGTTTTTT
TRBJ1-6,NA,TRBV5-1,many,CASSPNPGRNSPLHF,TGCGCCAGCAGCCCCAACCCCGGTCGAAATTCACCCCTCCACTTT
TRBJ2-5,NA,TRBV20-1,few,CSARRAEMQETQYF,TGCAGTGCTAGGAGAGCAGAAATGCAAGAGACCCAGTACTTC
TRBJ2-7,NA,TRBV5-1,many,CASSARALSYEQYF,TGCGCCAGCAGCGCTCGGGCCCTCTCCTACGAGCAGTACTTC
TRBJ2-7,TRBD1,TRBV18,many,CASSQDGTGKQYF,TGTGCCAGCTCGCAGGACGGGACAGGGAAGCAGTACTTC
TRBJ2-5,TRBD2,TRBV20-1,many,CSASTLAGRKTQYF,TGCAGTGCTAGCACCCTAGCGGGTCGAAAGACCCAGTACTTC
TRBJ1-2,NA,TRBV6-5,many,CASSNRVDGYTF,TGTGCCAGCAGTAACAGGGTAGACGGCTACACCTTC
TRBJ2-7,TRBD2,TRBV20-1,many,CSASARVGGSDEQYF,TGCAGTGCTAGTGCCCGGGTGGGAGGGTCGGACGAGCAGTACTTC
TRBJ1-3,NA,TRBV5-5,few,CASSLSVRGDSGNTIYF,TGTGCCAGCAGCTTGTCGGTCAGAGGAGACTCTGGAAACACCATATATTTT
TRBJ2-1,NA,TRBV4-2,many,CASSLARRANPNNEQFF,TGTGCCAGCAGCCTTGCAAGGAGGGCCAACCCGAACAATGAGCAGTTCTTC
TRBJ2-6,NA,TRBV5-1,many,CASSLGGAHGANVLTF,TGCGCCAGCAGCTTGGGAGGGGCGCATGGGGCCAACGTCCTGACTTTC
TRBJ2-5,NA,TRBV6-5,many,CASSYEARAYQETQYF,TGTGCCAGCAGTTACGAAGCCAGGGCATACCAAGAGACCCAGTACTTC
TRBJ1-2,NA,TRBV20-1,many,CSARSTGNGYTF,TGCAGTGCTAGGAGCACAGGGAATGGCTACACCTTC
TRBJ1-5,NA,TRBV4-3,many,CASSQNTGQPQHF,TGCGCCAGCAGCCAAAATACAGGGCAGCCCCAGCATTTT
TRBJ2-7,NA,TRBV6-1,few,CASRPGPTSSYEQYF,TGTGCCAGCAGGCCGGGCCCGACAAGCTCCTACGAGCAGTACTTC
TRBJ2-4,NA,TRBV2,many,CASSDIQGIAKNIQYF,TGTGCCAGCAGTGATATCCAGGGAATAGCCAAAAACATTCAGTACTTC
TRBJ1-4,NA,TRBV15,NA,CATTRGSSTNEKLFF,TGTGCCACCACCCGAGGCAGCTCAACTAATGAAAAACTGTTTTTT
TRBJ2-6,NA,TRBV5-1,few,CASSSQGAGANVLTF,TGCGCCAGCAGCTCACAGGGAGCTGGGGCCAACGTCCTGACTTTC
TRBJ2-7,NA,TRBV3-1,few,CASSQATSPLREQYF,TGTGCCAGCAGCCAAGCCACTAGTCCCCTTCGCGAGCAGTACTTC
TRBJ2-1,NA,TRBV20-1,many,CSARAPGGSYNEQFF,TGCAGTGCTAGGGCCCCCGGCGGGTCCTACAATGAGCAGTTCTTC
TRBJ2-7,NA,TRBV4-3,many,CASSRDTRGVPYEQYF,TGCGCCAGCAGCCGAGATACCAGGGGAGTGCCCTACGAGCAGTACTTC
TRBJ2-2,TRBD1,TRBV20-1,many,CSARTGAGTGELFF,TGCAGTGCTCGGACAGGGGCCGGCACCGGGGAGCTGTTTTTT
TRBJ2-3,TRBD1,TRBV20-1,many,CSARGQGADTQYF,TGCAGTGCTAGAGGACAGGGGGCAGATACGCAGTATTTT
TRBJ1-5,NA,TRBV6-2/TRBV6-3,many,CASSPGGWGSQPQHF,TGTGCCAGCAGCCCTGGGGGGTGGGGCAGTCAGCCCCAGCATTTT
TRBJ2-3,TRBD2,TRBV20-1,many,CSATRPGLAGTDTQYF,TGCAGTGCTACCCGACCGGGACTAGCGGGCACAGATACGCAGTATTTT
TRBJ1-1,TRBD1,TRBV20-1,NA,CKDRGSKLNTEAFF,TGCAAAGACAGGGGGAGTAAGTTGAACACTGAAGCTTTCTTT
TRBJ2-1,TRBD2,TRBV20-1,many,CSASRLAGVNHEQFF,TGCAGTGCTAGCCGACTAGCGGGAGTTAACCATGAGCAGTTCTTC
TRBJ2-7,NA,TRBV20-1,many,CSAKRVAYEQYF,TGCAGTGCTAAACGGGTCGCCTACGAGCAGTACTTC
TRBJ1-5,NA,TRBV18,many,CASSPGLNGQPQHF,TGTGCCAGCTCACCAGGTTTAAATGGCCAGCCCCAGCATTTT
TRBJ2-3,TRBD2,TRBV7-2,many,CASTSSGGATDTQYF,TGTGCCAGCACTTCTAGCGGAGGGGCCACAGATACGCAGTATTTT
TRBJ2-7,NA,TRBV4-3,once,CASQDRGSYEQYF,TGCGCCAGCCAAGATCGGGGTTCCTACGAGCAGTACTTC